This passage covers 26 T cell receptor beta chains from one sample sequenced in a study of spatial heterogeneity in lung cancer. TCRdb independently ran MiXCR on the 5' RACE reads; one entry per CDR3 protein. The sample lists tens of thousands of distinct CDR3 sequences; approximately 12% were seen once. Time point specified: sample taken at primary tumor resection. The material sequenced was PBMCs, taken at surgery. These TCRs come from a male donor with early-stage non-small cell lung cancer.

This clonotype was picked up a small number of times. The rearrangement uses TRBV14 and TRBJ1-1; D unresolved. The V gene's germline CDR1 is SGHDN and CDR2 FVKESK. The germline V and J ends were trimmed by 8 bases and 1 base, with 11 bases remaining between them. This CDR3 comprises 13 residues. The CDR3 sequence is CASFLLANTEAFF. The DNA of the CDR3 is TGTGCCAGCTTCCTACTTGCGAACACTGAAGCTTTCTTT.

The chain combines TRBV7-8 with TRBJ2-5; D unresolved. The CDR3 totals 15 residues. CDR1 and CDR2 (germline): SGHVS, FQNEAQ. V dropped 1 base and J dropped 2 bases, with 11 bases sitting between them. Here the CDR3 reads CASSLGRGGQETQYF. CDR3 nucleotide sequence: TGTGCCAGCAGCTTAGGACGAGGCGGACAAGAGACCCAGTACTTC.

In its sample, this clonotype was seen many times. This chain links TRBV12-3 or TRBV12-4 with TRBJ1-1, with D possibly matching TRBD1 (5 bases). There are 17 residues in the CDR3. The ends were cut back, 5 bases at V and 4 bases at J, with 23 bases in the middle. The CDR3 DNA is TGTGCCAGCAGTAACCGGGGTGGTGGTCCTGGGGGCACTGAAGCTTTCTTT. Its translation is CASSNRGGGPGGTEAFF.

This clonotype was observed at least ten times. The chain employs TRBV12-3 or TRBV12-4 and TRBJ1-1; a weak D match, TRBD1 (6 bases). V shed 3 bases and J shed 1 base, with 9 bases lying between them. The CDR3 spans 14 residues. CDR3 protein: CASSFGGRNTEAFF. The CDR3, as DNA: TGTGCCAGCAGTTTCGGGGGCAGGAACACTGAAGCTTTCTTT.

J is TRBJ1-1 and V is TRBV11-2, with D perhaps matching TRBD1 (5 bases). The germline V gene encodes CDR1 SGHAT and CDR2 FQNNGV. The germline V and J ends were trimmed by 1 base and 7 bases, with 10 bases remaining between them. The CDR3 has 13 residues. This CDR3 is CASSLVQGLEAFF. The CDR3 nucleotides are TGTGCCAGCAGCTTAGTTCAGGGCCTTGAAGCTTTCTTT.

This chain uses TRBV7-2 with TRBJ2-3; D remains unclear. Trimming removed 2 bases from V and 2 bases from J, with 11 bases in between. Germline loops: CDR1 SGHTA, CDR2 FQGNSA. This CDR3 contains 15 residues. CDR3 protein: CASSLLLGPTDTQYF. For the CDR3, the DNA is TGTGCCAGCAGCTTACTTCTGGGCCCCACAGATACGCAGTATTTT.

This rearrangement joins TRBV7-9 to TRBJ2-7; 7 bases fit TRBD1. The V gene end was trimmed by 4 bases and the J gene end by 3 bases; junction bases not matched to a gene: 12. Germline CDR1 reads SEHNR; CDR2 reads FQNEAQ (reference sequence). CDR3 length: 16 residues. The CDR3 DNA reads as TGTGCCAGCAGCTCAGGACAGGTGACGGATTACTACGAGCAGTACTTC. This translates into CASSSGQVTDYYEQYF.

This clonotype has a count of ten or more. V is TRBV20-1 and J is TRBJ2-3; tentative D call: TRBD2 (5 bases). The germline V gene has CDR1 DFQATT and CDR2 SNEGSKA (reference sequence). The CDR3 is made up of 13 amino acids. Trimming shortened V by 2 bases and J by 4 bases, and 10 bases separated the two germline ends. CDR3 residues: CSARPEVADTQYF. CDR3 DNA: TGCAGTGCTAGACCGGAGGTGGCAGATACGCAGTATTTT.

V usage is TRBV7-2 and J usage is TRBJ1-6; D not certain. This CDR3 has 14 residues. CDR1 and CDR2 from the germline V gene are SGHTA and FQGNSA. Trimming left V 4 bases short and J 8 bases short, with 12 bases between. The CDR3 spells CASSSGTRHSPLHF. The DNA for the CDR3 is TGTGCCAGCAGCTCGGGAACAAGGCATTCACCCCTCCACTTT.

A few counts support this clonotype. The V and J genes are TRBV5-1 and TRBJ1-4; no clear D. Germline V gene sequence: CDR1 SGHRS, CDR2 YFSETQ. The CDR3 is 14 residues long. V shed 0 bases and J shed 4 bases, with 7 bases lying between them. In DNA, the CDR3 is TGCGCCAGCAGCTTGGGGCACCTTAATGAAAAACTGTTTTTT. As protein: CASSLGHLNEKLFF.

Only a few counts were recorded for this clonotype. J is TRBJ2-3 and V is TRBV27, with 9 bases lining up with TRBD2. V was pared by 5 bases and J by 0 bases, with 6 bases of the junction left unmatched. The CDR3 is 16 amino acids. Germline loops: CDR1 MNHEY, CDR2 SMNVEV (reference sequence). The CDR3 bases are TGTGCCAGCAGTACCTCTAGCGGGGAAAGCACAGATACGCAGTATTTT. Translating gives CASSTSSGESTDTQYF.

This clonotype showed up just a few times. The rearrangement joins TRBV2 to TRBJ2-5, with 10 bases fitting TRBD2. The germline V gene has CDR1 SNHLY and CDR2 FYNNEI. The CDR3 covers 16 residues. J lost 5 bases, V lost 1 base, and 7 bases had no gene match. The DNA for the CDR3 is TGTGCCAGCAGTGAAGTAAGCGGGAGGGCCGGTGAGACCCAGTACTTC. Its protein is CASSEVSGRAGETQYF.

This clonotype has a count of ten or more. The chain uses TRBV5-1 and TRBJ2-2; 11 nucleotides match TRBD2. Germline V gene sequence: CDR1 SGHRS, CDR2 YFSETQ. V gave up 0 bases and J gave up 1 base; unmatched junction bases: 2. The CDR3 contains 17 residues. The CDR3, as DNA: TGCGCCAGCAGCTTGGAAACTAGCGGGAGGAACACCGGGGAGCTGTTTTTT. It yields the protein CASSLETSGRNTGELFF.

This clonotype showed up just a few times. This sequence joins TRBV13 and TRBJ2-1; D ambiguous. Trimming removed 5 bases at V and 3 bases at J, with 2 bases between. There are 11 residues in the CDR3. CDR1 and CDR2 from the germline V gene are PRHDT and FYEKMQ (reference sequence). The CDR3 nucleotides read TGTGCCAGCAGCAACTACAATGAGCAGTTCTTC. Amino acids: CASSNYNEQFF.

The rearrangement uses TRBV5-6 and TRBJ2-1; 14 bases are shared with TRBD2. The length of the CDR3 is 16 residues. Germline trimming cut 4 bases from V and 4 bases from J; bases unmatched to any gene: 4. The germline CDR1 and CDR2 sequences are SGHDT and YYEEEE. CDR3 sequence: CASSPGTSGSYNEQFF. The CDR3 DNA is TGTGCCAGCAGCCCTGGGACTAGCGGGAGTTACAATGAGCAGTTCTTC.

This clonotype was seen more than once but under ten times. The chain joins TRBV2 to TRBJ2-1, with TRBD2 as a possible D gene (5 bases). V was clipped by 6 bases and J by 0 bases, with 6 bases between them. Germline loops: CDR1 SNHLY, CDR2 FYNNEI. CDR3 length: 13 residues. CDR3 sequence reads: CASRDYSYNEQFF. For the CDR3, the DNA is TGTGCCAGCAGAGACTACTCCTACAATGAGCAGTTCTTC.

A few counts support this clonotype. This CDR3 reads CASSIGYGSLHHGAEAFF. CDR3 nucleotide sequence: TGCGCCAGCAGCATTGGATATGGCAGTCTGCACCATGGGGCTGAAGCTTTCTTT. The chain employs TRBV5-1 and TRBJ1-1; D unresolved. The ends were cut back, 4 bases at V and 6 bases at J, with 28 bases in the middle. The CDR3 extends over 18 amino acids. From germline, CDR1 is SGHRS and CDR2 YFSETQ.

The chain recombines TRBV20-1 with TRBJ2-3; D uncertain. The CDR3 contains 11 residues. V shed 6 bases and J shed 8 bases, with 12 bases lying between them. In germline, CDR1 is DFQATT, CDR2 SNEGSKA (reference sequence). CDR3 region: CSAPGLGTQYF. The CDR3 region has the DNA TGCAGTGCCCCGGGTCTCGGTACGCAGTATTTT.

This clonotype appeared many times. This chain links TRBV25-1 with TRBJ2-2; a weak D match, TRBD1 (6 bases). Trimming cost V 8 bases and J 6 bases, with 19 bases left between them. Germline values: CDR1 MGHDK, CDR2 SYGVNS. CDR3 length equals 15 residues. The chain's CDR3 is CASSPRAGAPGELFF. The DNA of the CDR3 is TGTGCCAGCTCTCCCCGGGCAGGGGCCCCCGGGGAGCTGTTTTTT.

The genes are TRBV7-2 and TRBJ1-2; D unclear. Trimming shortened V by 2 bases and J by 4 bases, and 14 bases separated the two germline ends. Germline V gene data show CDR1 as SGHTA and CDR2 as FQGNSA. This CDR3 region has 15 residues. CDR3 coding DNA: TGTGCCAGCAGCTTATCGTACGCGCGTGGCTATGGCTACACCTTC. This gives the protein CASSLSYARGYGYTF. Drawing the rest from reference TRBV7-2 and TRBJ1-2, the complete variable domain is GAGVSQSPSNKVTEKGKDVELRCDPISGHTALYWYRQSLGQGLEFLIYFQGNSAPDKSGLPSDRFSAERTGGSVSTLTIQRTQQEDSAVYLCASSLSYARGYGYTFGSGTRLTVV.

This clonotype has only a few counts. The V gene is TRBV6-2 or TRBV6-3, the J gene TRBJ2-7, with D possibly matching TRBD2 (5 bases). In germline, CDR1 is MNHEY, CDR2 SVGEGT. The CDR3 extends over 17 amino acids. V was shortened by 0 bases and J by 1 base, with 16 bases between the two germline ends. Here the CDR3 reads CASSYSHGAATSYEQYF. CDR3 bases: TGTGCCAGCAGTTACTCCCACGGAGCGGCGACTTCCTACGAGCAGTACTTC.

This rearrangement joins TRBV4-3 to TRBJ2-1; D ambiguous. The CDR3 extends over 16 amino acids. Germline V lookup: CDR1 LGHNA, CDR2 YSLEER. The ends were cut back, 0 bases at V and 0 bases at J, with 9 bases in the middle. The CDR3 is CASSQDATSSYNEQFF. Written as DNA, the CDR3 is TGCGCCAGCAGCCAAGACGCCACGAGCTCCTACAATGAGCAGTTCTTC.

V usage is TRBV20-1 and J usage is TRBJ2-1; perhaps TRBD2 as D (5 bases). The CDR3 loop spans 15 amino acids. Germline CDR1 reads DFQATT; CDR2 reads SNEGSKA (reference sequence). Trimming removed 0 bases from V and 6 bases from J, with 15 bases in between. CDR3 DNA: TGCAGTGCTAGAGATGGAGAGCGGCCGATCAATGAGCAGTTCTTC. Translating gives CSARDGERPINEQFF.

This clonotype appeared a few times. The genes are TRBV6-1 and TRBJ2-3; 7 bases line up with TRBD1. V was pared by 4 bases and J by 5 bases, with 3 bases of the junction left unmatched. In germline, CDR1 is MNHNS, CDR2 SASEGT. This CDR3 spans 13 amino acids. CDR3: CASSGRQGDTQYF. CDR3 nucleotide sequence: TGTGCCAGCAGTGGTAGACAGGGAGATACGCAGTATTTT.

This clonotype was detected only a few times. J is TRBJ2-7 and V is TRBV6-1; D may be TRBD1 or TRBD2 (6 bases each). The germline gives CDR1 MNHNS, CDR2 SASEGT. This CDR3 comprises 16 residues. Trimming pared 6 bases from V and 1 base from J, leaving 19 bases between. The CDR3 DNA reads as TGTGCCAGCAGCCGAGAAGGGGGGCGAGGATCCTACGAGCAGTACTTC. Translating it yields CASSREGGRGSYEQYF.

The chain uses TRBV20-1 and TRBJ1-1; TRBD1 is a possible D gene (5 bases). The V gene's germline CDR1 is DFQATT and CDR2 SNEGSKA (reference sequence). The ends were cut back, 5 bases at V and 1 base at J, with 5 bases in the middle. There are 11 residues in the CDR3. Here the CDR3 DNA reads TGCAGTGCTCAGGGGAACACTGAAGCTTTCTTT. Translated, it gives CSAQGNTEAFF.